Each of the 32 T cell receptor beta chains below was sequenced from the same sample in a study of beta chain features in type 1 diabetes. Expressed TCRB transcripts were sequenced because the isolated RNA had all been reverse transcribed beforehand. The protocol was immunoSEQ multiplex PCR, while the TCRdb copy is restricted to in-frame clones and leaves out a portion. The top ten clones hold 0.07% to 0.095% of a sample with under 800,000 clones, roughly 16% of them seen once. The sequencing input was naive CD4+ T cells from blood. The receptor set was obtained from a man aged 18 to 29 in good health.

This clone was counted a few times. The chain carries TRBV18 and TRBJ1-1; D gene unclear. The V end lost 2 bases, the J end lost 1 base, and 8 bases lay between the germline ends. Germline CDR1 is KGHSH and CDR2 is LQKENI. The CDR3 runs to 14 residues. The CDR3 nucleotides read TGTGCCAGCTCACCAAAACACCAGAACACTGAAGCTTTCTTT. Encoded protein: CASSPKHQNTEAFF.

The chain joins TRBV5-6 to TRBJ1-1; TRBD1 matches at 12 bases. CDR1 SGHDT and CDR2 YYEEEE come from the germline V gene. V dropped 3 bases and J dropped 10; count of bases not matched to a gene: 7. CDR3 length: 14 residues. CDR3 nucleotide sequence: TGTGCCAGCAGCTGGGGACAGGGGGCGATAAGAGCTTTCTTT. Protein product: CASSWGQGAIRAFF.

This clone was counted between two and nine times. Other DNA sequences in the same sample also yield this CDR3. The CDR3 DNA follows: TGTGCCAGCTCACCAAGGGTACAGGAGACCCAGTACTTC. Translation gives CASSPRVQETQYF. This sequence joins TRBV18 and TRBJ2-5; D is unclear. Germline CDR1 reads KGHSH; CDR2 reads LQKENI. With 2 bases removed from V and 5 bases from J, the gap between germline ends came to 9 bases. The CDR3 spans 13 residues.

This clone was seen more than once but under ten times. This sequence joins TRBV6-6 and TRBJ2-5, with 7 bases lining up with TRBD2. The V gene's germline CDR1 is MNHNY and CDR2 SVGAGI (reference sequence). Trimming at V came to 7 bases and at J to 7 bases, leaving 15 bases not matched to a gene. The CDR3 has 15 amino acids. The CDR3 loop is CASNSPVGGKGTQYF. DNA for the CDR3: TGTGCCAGCAACAGCCCCGTCGGGGGGAAGGGGACCCAGTACTTC.

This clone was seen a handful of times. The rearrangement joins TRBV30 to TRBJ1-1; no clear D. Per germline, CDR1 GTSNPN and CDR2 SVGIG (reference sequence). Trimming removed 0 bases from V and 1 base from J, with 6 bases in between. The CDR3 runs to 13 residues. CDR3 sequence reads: CAWSVRQNTEAFF. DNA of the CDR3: TGTGCCTGGAGTGTCAGGCAGAACACTGAAGCTTTCTTT.

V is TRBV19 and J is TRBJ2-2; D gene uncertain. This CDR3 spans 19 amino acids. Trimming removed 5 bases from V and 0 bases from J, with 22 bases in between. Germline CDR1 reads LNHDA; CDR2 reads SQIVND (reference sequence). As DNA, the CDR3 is TGTGCCAGTAGTCCCACGGGCAGGTCTTTTTACGCGAACACCGGGGAGCTGTTTTTT. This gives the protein CASSPTGRSFYANTGELFF.

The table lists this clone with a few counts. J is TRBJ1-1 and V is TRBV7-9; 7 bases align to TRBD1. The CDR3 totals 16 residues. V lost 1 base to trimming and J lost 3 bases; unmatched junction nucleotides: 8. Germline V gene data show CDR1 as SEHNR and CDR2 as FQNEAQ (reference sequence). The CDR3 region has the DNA TGTGCCAGCAGCTTAGGCCCGACAGGGATAGACACTGAAGCTTTCTTT. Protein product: CASSLGPTGIDTEAFF.

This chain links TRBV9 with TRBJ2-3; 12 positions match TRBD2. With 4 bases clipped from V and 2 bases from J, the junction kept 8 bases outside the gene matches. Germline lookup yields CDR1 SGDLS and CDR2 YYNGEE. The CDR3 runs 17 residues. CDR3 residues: CASSFVTSGRSTDTQYF. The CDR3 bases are TGTGCCAGCAGCTTTGTGACTAGCGGGAGATCCACAGATACGCAGTATTTT. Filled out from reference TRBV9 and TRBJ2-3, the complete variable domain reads DSGVTQTPKHLITATGQRVTLRCSPRSGDLSVYWYQQSLDQGLQFLIQYYNGEERAKGNILERFSAQQFPDLHSELNLSSLELGDSALYFCASSFVTSGRSTDTQYFGPGTRLTVL.

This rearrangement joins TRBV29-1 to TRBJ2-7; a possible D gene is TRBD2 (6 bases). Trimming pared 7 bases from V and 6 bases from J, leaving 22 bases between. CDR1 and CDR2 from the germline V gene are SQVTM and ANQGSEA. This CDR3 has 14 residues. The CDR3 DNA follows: TGCAGCGCCGGAGGGGTCCGGGAAAAGGGCGAGCAGTACTTC. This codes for CSAGGVREKGEQYF.

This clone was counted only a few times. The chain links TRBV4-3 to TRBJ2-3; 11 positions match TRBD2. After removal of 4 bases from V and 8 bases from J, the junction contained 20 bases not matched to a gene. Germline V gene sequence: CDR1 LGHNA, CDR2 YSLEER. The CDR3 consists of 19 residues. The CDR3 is CASSPQSPTLAGGAVTQYF. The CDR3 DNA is TGCGCCAGCAGCCCCCAGAGTCCTACCCTAGCGGGGGGTGCGGTTACGCAGTATTTT.

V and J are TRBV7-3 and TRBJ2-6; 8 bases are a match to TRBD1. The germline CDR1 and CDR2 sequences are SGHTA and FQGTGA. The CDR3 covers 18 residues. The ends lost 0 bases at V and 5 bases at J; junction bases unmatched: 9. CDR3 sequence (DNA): TGTGCCAGCAGCTTAACCTCTGCAGGGGGCAGGAGGGCCAACGTCCTGACTTTC. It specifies CASSLTSAGGRRANVLTF.

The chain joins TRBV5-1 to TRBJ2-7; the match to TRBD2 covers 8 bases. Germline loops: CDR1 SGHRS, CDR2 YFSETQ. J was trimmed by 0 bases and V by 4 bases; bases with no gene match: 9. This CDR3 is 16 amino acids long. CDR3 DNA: TGCGCCAGCAGCGTGAGCACTAGCGGATTCTCCTACGAGCAGTACTTC. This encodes CASSVSTSGFSYEQYF.

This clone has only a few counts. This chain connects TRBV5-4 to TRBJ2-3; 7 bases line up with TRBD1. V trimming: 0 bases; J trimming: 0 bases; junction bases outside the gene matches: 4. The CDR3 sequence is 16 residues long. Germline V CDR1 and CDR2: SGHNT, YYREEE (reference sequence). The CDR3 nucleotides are TGTGCCAGCAGCTTGGGAGGGACAGCTAGCACAGATACGCAGTATTTT. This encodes CASSLGGTASTDTQYF.

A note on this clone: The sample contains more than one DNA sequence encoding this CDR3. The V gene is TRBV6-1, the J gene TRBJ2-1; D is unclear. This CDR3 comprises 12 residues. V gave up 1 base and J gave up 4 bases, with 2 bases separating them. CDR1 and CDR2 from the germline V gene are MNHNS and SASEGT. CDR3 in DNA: TGTGCCAGCAGTGAAGTATACAATGAGCAGTTCTTC. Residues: CASSEVYNEQFF.

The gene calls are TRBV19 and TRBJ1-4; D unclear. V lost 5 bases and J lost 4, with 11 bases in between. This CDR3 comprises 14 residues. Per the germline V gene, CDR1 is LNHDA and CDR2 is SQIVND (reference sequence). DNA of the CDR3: TGTGCCAGTAGTCCACGGACTTATAATGAAAAACTGTTTTTT. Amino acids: CASSPRTYNEKLFF.

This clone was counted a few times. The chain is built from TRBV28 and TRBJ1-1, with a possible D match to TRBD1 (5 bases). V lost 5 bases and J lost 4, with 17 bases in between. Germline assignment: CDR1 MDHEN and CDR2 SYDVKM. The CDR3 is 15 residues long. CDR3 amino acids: CASSRPGGDSTEAFF. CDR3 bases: TGTGCCAGCAGTCGACCAGGTGGGGACTCCACTGAAGCTTTCTTT.

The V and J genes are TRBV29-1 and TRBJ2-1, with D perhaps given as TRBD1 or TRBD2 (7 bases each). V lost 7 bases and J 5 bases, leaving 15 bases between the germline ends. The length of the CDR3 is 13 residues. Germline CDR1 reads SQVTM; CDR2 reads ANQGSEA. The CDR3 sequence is CSGGRGQDNEQFF. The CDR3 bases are TGCAGCGGAGGGAGGGGGCAGGACAATGAGCAGTTCTTC.

The CDR3 loop reads CASSLAIWLHNQETQYF. The CDR3 coding sequence is TGCGCCAGCAGCTTGGCAATATGGTTACATAACCAAGAGACCCAGTACTTC. The chain recombines TRBV5-1 with TRBJ2-5; D remains unclear. Germline-derived CDR1 and CDR2 are SGHRS and YFSETQ. Between the trimmed V and J ends, which lost 0 bases and 0 bases, there was a span of 15 bases. The CDR3 extends over 17 amino acids.

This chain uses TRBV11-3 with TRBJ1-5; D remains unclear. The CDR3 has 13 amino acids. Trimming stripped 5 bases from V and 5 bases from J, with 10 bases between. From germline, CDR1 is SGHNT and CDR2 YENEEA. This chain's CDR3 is CASSLVGDQPQHF. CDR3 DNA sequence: TGTGCCAGCAGCCTTGTAGGCGATCAGCCCCAGCATTTT.

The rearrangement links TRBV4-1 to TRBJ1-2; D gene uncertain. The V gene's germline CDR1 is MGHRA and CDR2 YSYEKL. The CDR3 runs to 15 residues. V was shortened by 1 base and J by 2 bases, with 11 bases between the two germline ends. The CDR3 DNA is TGCGCCAGCAGCCAAGTTGTCAGGTGGAACTATGGCTACACCTTC. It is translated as CASSQVVRWNYGYTF.

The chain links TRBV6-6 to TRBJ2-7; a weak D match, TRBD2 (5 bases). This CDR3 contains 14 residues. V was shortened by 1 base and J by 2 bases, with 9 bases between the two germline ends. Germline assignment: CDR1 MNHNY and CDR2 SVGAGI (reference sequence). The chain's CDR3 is CASSYWELTYEQYF. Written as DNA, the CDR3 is TGTGCCAGCAGTTACTGGGAGCTAACCTACGAGCAGTACTTC.

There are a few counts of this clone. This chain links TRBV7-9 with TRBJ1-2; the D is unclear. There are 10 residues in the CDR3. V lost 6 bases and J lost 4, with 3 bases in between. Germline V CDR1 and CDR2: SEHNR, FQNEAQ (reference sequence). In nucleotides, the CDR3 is TGTGCCAGCAGGGGCTATGGCTACACCTTC. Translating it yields CASRGYGYTF.

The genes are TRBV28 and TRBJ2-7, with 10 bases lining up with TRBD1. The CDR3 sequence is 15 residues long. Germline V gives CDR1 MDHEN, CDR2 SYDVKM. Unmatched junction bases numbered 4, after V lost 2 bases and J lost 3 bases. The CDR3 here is CASSLQRTGGYEQYF. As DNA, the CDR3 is TGTGCCAGCAGTTTACAGAGGACAGGGGGCTACGAGCAGTACTTC. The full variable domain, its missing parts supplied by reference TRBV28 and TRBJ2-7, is DVKVTQSSRYLVKRTGEKVFLECVQDMDHENMFWYRQDPGLGLRLIYFSYDVKMKEKGDIPEGYSVSREKKERFSLILESASTNQTSMYLCASSLQRTGGYEQYFGPGTRLTVT.

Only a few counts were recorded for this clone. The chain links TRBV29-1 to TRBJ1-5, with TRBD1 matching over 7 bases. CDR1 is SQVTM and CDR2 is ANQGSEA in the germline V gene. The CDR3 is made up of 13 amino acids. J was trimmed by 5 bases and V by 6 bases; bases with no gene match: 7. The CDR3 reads CSVGTAPYQPQHF. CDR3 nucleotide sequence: TGCAGCGTCGGGACAGCGCCATATCAGCCCCAGCATTTT.

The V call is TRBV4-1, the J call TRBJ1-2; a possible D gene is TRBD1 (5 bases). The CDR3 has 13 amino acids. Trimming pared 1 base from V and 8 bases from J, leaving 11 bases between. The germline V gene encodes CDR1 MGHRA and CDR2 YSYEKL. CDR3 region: CASSQGSWGGYTF. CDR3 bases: TGCGCCAGCAGCCAAGGCAGCTGGGGCGGCTACACCTTC.

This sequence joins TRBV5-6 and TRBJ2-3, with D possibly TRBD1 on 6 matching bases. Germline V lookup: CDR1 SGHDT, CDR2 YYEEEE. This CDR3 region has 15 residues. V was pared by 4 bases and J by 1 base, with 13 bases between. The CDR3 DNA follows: TGTGCCAGCAGCCCGAGGACAGATGGCACAGATACGCAGTATTTT. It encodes CASSPRTDGTDTQYF.

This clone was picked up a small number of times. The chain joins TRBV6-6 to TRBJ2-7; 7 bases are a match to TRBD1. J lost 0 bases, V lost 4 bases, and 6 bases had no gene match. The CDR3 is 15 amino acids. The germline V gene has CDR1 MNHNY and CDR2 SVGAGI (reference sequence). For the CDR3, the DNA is TGTGCCAGCAGTTCCACCTGGGACAGCTCCTACGAGCAGTACTTC. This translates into CASSSTWDSSYEQYF.

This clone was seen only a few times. CDR3: CAISVNRGNQPQHF. DNA of the CDR3: TGTGCCATCAGTGTAAATAGGGGTAACCAGCCCCAGCATTTT. The chain combines TRBV10-3 with TRBJ1-5, with D maybe TRBD1 (5 bases). V was clipped by 4 bases and J by 7 bases, with 14 bases between them. Germline loops: CDR1 ENHRY, CDR2 SYGVKD. The CDR3 runs 14 residues.

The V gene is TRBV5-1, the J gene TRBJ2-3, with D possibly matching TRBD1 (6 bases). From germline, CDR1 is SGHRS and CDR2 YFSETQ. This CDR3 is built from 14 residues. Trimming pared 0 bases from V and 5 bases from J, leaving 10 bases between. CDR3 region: CASSLVAGVDTQYF. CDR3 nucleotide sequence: TGCGCCAGCAGCTTGGTCGCAGGGGTAGATACGCAGTATTTT.

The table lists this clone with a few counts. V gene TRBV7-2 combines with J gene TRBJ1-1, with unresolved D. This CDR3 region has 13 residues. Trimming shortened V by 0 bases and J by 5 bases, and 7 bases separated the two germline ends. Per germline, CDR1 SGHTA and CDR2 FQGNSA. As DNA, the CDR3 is TGTGCCAGCAGCTTAGCATCGGTGACTGAAGCTTTCTTT. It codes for CASSLASVTEAFF.

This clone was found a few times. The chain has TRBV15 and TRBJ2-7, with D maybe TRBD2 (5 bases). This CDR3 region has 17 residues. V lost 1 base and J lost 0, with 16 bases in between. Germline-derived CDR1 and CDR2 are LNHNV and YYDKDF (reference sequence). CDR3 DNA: TGTGCCACCAGCAGAGTGCGGGCAGCCGAGAGCTCCTACGAGCAGTACTTC. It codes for CATSRVRAAESSYEQYF.

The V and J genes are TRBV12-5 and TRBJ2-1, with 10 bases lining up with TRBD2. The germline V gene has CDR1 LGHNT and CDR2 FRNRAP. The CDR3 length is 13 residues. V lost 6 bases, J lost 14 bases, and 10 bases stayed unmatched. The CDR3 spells CASGPSGGAEEFF. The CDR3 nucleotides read TGTGCTAGTGGCCCGAGCGGGGGGGCCGAGGAGTTCTTC.